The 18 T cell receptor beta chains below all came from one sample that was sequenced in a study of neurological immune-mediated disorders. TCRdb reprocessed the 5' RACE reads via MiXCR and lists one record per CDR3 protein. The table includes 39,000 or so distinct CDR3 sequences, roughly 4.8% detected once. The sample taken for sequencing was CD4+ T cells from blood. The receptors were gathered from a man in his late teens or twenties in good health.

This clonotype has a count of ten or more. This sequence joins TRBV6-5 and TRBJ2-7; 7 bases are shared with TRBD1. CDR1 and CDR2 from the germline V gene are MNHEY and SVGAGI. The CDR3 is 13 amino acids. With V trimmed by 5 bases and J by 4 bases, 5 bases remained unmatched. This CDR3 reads CASSRDRKYEQYF. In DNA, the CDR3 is TGTGCCAGCAGTAGGGACAGAAAGTACGAGCAGTACTTC.

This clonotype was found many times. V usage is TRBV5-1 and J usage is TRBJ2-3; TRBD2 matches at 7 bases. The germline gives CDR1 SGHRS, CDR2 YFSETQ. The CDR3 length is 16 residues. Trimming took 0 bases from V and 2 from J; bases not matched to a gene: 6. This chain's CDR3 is CASSLEVAGPTDTQYF. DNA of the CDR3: TGCGCCAGCAGCTTGGAGGTAGCGGGCCCCACAGATACGCAGTATTTT.

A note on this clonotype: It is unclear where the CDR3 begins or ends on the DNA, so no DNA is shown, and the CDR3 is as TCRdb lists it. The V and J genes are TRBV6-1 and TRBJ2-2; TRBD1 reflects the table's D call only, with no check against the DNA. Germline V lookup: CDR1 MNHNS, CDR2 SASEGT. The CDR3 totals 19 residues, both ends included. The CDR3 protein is CASSFYICSAPDNTGELFF.

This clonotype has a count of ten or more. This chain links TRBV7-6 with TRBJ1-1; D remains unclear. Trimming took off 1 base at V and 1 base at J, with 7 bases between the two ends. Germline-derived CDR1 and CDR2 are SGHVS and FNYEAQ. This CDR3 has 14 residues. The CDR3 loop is CASSLGTGNTEAFF. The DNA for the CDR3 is TGTGCCAGCAGCTTAGGGACGGGGAACACTGAAGCTTTCTTT.

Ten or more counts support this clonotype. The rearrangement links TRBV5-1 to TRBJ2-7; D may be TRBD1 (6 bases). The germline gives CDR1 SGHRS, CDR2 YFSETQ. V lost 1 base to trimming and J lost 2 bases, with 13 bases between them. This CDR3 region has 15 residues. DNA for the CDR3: TGCGCCAGCAGCTTGTGGACAGCTGCCCCCTACGAGCAGTACTTC. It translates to CASSLWTAAPYEQYF.

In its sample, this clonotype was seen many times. CDR3 bases: TGTGCCAGCAGCGTAGGCCCCGATATTGGGAGCACTGAAGCTTTCTTT. This codes for CASSVGPDIGSTEAFF. V is TRBV9 and J is TRBJ1-1, with no clear D. This CDR3 spans 16 amino acids. Trimming removed 0 bases from V and 4 bases from J, with 16 bases in between. The germline V gene has CDR1 SGDLS and CDR2 YYNGEE. Full variable domain (outside the CDR3, taken from reference TRBV9 and TRBJ1-1): DSGVTQTPKHLITATGQRVTLRCSPRSGDLSVYWYQQSLDQGLQFLIQYYNGEERAKGNILERFSAQQFPDLHSELNLSSLELGDSALYFCASSVGPDIGSTEAFFGQGTRLTVV.

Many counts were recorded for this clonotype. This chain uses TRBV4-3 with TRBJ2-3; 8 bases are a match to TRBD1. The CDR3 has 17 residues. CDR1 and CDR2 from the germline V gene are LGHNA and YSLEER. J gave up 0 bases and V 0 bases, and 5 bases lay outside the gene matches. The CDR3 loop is CASSQDSTGGSTDTQYF. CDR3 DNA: TGCGCCAGCAGCCAAGATTCAACAGGGGGTAGCACAGATACGCAGTATTTT.

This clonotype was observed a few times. This CDR3 is CASSPPDWVAGYTF. CDR3 nucleotides: TGTGCCAGCTCACCCCCGGACTGGGTTGCTGGCTACACCTTC. The chain recombines TRBV18 with TRBJ1-2; D is unclear. Trimming stripped 3 bases from V and 7 bases from J, with 15 bases between. In germline, CDR1 is KGHSH, CDR2 LQKENI. The CDR3 covers 14 residues.

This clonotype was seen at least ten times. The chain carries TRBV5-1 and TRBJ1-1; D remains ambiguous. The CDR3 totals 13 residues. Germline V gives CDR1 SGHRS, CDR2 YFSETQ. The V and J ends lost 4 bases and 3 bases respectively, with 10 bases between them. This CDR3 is CASSLRWDTEAFF. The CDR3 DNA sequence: TGCGCCAGCAGCCTCCGATGGGACACTGAAGCTTTCTTT.

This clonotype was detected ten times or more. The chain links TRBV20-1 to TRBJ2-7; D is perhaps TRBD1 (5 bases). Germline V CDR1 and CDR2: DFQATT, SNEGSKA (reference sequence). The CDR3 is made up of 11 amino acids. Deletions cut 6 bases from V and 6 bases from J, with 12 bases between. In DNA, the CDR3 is TGCAGTGCCCCGACAGATGCCGAGCAGTACTTC. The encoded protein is CSAPTDAEQYF.

CDR3 region: CASTYTWGSNQPQHF. CDR3 sequence (DNA): TGTGCCAGCACCTACACATGGGGTAGCAATCAGCCCCAGCATTTT. The chain couples TRBV6-5 to TRBJ1-5; D call uncertain. The ends were cut back, 7 bases at V and 0 bases at J, with 13 bases in the middle. Germline assignment: CDR1 MNHEY and CDR2 SVGAGI. The CDR3 consists of 15 residues.

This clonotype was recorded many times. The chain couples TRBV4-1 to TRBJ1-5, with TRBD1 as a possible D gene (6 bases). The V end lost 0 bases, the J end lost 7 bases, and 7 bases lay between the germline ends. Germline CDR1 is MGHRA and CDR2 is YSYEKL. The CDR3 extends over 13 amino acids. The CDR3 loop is CASSQEGAQPQHF. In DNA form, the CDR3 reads TGCGCCAGCAGCCAAGAGGGGGCCCAGCCCCAGCATTTT.

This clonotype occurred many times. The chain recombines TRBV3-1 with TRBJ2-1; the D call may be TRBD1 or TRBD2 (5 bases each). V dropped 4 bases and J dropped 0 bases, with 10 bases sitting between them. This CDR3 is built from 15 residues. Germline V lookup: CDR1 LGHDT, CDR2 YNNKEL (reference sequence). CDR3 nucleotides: TGTGCCAGCAGCCCCCGGGACGGCTCCTACAATGAGCAGTTCTTC. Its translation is CASSPRDGSYNEQFF.

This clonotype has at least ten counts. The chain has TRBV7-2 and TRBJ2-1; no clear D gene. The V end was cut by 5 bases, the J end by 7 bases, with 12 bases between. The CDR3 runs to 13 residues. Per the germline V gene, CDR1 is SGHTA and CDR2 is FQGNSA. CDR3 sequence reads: CASSPSRENEQFF. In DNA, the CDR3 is TGTGCCAGCAGCCCCTCACGTGAGAATGAGCAGTTCTTC.

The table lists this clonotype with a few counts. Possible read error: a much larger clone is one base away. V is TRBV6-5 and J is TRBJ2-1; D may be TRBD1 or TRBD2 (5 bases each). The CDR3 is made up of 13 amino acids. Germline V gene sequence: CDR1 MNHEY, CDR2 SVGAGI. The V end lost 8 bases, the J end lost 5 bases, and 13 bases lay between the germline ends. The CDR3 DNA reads TGTGCCAGCGGCGGGTCCAGGGACAATGAGCAGTTCTTC. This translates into CASGGSRDNEQFF.

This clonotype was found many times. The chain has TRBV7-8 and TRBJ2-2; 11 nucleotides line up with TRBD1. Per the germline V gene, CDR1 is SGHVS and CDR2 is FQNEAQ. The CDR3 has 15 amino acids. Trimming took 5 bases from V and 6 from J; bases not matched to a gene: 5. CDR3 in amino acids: CASSEGTGGSGELFF. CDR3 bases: TGTGCCAGCAGCGAGGGGACAGGGGGTTCCGGGGAGCTGTTTTTT.

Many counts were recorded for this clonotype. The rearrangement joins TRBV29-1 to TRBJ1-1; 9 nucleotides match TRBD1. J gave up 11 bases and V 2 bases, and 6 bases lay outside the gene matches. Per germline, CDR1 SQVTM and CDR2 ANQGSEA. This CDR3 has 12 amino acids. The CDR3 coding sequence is TGCAGCGTTGAACGACAGGGGGATTGGGCTTTCTTT. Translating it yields CSVERQGDWAFF.

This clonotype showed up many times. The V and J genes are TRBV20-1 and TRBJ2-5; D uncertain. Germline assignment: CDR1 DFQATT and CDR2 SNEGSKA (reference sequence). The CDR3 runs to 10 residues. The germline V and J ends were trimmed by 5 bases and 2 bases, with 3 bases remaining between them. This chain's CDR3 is CSAEQETQYF. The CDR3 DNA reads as TGCAGTGCTGAACAAGAGACCCAGTACTTC.